The 18 T cell receptor beta chains given below trace back to one sample, sequenced in a study of regulatory T cells in long-lasting Graves disease. Time point of the sample: newly diagnosed GD, antithyroid drugs for less than 3 months. PBMCs provided the RNA from which the TCR library was made. Libraries of TCR beta came from iRepertoire HTBI primers plus Arm-PCR of CDR3 regions. TCRdb re-derived calls from the multiplex PCR reads in MiXCR, one entry per CDR3 protein. The sample holds around 500,000 distinct CDR3 sequences; roughly 13% are singletons and the top ten take 10%. The sample also formed part of further work on T cells in Graves' hyperthyroidism and ophthalmopathy.

The sequencing here drew on peripheral blood mononuclear cells (PBMCs), taken at new diagnosis, from a patient treated with antithyroid drugs. The receptor source for this set is a man aged 25-40 years with Graves disease.

This clonotype was seen more than once but under ten times. This rearrangement joins TRBV6-2 or TRBV6-3 to TRBJ2-1; D is unclear. V was cut by 8 bases and J by 3 bases, with 11 bases left in between. Germline loops: CDR1 MNHEY, CDR2 SVGEGT. This CDR3 has 13 amino acids. The CDR3 DNA reads as TGTGCCAGCGCAAGTTCTCACTACAATGAGCAGTTCTTC. Protein sequence: CASASSHYNEQFF.

This clonotype showed up many times. V gene TRBV29-1 combines with J gene TRBJ2-7, with 7 bases aligning to TRBD2. The CDR3 has 14 residues. Germline V gene sequence: CDR1 SQVTM, CDR2 ANQGSEA. DNA for the CDR3: TGCAGTGCAACACGAGCCGGGAGGACATACGAGCAGTACTTC. This translates into CSATRAGRTYEQYF.

The sample holds many counts of this clonotype. J is TRBJ2-3 and V is TRBV29-1, with D uncertain. This CDR3 has 12 residues. The V and J ends lost 7 bases and 2 bases respectively, with 10 bases between them. Per the germline V gene, CDR1 is SQVTM and CDR2 is ANQGSEA. The CDR3 bases are TGCAGCGGAGAGATATCCACAGATACGCAGTATTTT. Its protein is CSGEISTDTQYF.

There are a few counts of this clonotype. The CDR3 loop reads CASSQDLARETQYF. DNA for the CDR3: TGCGCCAGCAGCCAAGATCTGGCCAGAGAGACCCAGTACTTC. The rearrangement uses TRBV4-1 and TRBJ2-5, with D hard to call. The CDR3 runs 14 residues. Germline V lookup: CDR1 MGHRA, CDR2 YSYEKL. The V end was cut by 0 bases, the J end by 4 bases, with 9 bases between.

This clonotype came up many times. CDR3 DNA sequence: TGTGCCAGCAGTTTTGGGGGTAGTGGCTATGGCTACACCTTC. This gives the protein CASSFGGSGYGYTF. The chain carries TRBV12-3 or TRBV12-4 and TRBJ1-2; tentative D call: TRBD1 (5 bases). Trimming took off 3 bases at V and 4 bases at J, with 12 bases between the two ends. The CDR3 spans 14 residues.

The chain employs TRBV15 and TRBJ1-1; D is unresolved. Between the trimmed V and J ends, which lost 5 bases and 4 bases, there was a span of 23 bases. CDR3 length equals 17 residues. The germline gives CDR1 LNHNV, CDR2 YYDKDF (reference sequence). The CDR3 spells CATSHTERVFVSTEAFF. The CDR3 bases are TGTGCCACCAGCCACACAGAGAGGGTTTTCGTGAGCACTGAAGCTTTCTTT.

For this clonotype: A read error may account for a junction end that differs from germline. The rearrangement links TRBV5-1 to TRBJ2-1, with 9 bases matching TRBD1. The CDR3 is 18 residues long. Germline V lookup: CDR1 SGHRS, CDR2 YFSETQ. The CDR3 spells CASSLDPTPGTGWNEQFF. DNA for the CDR3: TGTGCCAGCAGCTTAGACCCGACCCCCGGGACAGGGTGGAATGAGCAGTTCTTC.

This clonotype was recorded at least ten times. This sequence joins TRBV6-5 and TRBJ2-6; the match to TRBD1 covers 10 bases. The germline gives CDR1 MNHEY, CDR2 SVGAGI. This CDR3 has 17 amino acids. Unmatched junction bases numbered 7, after V lost 4 bases and J lost 4 bases. The CDR3, as DNA: TGTGCCAGCAGTTGGCGACAGGGGGCTTCCGGGGCCAACGTCCTGACTTTC. Translating it yields CASSWRQGASGANVLTF.

This clonotype came up many times. The chain has TRBV7-2 and TRBJ2-7, with TRBD1 matching 12 bases. CDR1 and CDR2 from the germline V gene are SGHTA and FQGNSA. This CDR3 comprises 15 residues. Germline trimming cut 3 bases from V and 4 bases from J; bases unmatched to any gene: 4. DNA of the CDR3: TGTGCCAGCAGCTTCACGGGACAGGGGGCTTACGAGCAGTACTTC. It codes for CASSFTGQGAYEQYF. The complete variable domain, with remaining parts taken from reference TRBV7-2 and TRBJ2-7, reads GAGVSQSPSNKVTEKGKDVELRCDPISGHTALYWYRQSLGQGLEFLIYFQGNSAPDKSGLPSDRFSAERTGGSVSTLTIQRTQQEDSAVYLCASSFTGQGAYEQYFGPGTRLTVT.

This clonotype was found many times. V is TRBV2 and J is TRBJ1-1; 9 positions agree with TRBD1. V was pared by 5 bases and J by 3 bases, with 7 bases of the junction left unmatched. This CDR3 is built from 15 residues. Germline values: CDR1 SNHLY, CDR2 FYNNEI. CDR3: CASSLQGAGYTEAFF. In nucleotides, the CDR3 is TGTGCCAGCAGTCTACAGGGGGCTGGGTACACTGAAGCTTTCTTT.

This clonotype was recorded many times. V usage is TRBV18 and J usage is TRBJ2-5; 7 nucleotides line up with TRBD1. The CDR3 runs to 11 residues. With 4 bases clipped from V and 7 bases from J, the junction kept 0 bases outside the gene matches. The germline V gene encodes CDR1 KGHSH and CDR2 LQKENI. CDR3 residues: CASSHRGTQYF. The DNA for the CDR3 is TGTGCCAGCTCACACAGGGGGACCCAGTACTTC.

This clonotype was detected only a few times. The chain links TRBV15 to TRBJ2-5; no definite D call. In germline, CDR1 is LNHNV, CDR2 YYDKDF (reference sequence). The ends were cut back, 0 bases at V and 2 bases at J, with 16 bases in the middle. This CDR3 spans 17 amino acids. CDR3 region: CATSRDGLHLAQETQYF. The CDR3 nucleotides are TGTGCCACCAGCAGAGATGGGTTGCATCTCGCACAAGAGACCCAGTACTTC.

The chain uses TRBV20-1 and TRBJ2-3; the D gene is possibly TRBD2 (6 bases). The CDR3 length is 16 residues. Trimming took off 7 bases at V and 2 bases at J, with 22 bases between the two ends. Looked up from germline, CDR1 is DFQATT and CDR2 is SNEGSKA (reference sequence). CDR3 region: CSGIRHPAGFTDTQYF. DNA for the CDR3: TGCAGTGGCATTAGACACCCAGCGGGCTTCACAGATACGCAGTATTTT.

In this sample, this clonotype turned up many times. V is TRBV12-3 or TRBV12-4 and J is TRBJ2-3; D may be TRBD1 (6 bases). Trimming removed 5 bases at V and 4 bases at J, with 16 bases between. CDR3 length equals 15 residues. CDR3 residues: CASSPSKRGSDTQYF. The CDR3 nucleotides are TGTGCCAGCAGTCCCTCTAAGAGGGGGTCAGATACGCAGTATTTT.

This clonotype was recorded at least ten times. The gene calls are TRBV19 and TRBJ1-2; 7 bases match TRBD1. Germline CDR1 reads LNHDA; CDR2 reads SQIVND (reference sequence). The junction had 8 bases not matched to a gene; V was cut back by 7 bases and J by 3 bases. The CDR3 totals 14 residues. The chain's CDR3 is CASKDRDGYYGYTF. The CDR3 DNA is TGTGCCAGTAAAGACAGGGACGGATACTATGGCTACACCTTC.

This clonotype was counted ten times or more. The rearrangement joins TRBV7-9 to TRBJ1-1; 7 bases agree with TRBD1. From germline, CDR1 is SEHNR and CDR2 FQNEAQ (reference sequence). The V and J ends lost 3 bases and 0 bases, in that order; junction bases with no gene match: 4. The CDR3 is 15 amino acids. The DNA for the CDR3 is TGTGCCAGCAGCTTTACGACAGGGTTGAACACTGAAGCTTTCTTT. It specifies CASSFTTGLNTEAFF. The full variable domain, in which reference TRBV7-9 and TRBJ1-1 provide the parts outside the CDR3, is DTGVSQNPRHKITKRGQNVTFRCDPISEHNRLYWYRQTLGQGPEFLTYFQNEAQLEKSRLLSDRFSAERPKGSFSTLEIQRTEQGDSAMYLCASSFTTGLNTEAFFGQGTRLTVV.

This clonotype was detected once. V is TRBV6-5 and J is TRBJ2-5, with 15 bases that match TRBD2. This CDR3 has 18 residues. From germline, CDR1 is MNHEY and CDR2 SVGAGI. The junction had 7 bases not matched to a gene; V was cut back by 0 bases and J by 5 bases. The DNA of the CDR3 is TGTGCCAGCAGTTACTCCGGACTAGCGGGAGGGCCGGGGGAGACCCAGTACTTC. Amino acid sequence: CASSYSGLAGGPGETQYF.

This clonotype occurred a few times. The chain links TRBV29-1 to TRBJ2-2, with unresolved D. Germline CDR1 and CDR2: SQVTM and ANQGSEA. This CDR3 has 13 residues. Trimming left V 6 bases short and J 0 bases short, with 8 bases between. The CDR3 is CSVLKSNTGELFF. The CDR3 DNA sequence: TGCAGCGTCCTAAAGTCGAACACCGGGGAGCTGTTTTTT.